This TCR beta chain was sequenced during a study of T cell changes during pregnancy in multiple sclerosis. Assay: immunoSEQ multiplex PCR; the TCRdb copy retains only in-frame clones and omits some. The table lists roughly 110,000 clones, 85% to 95% of them singletons, with approximately 1.5% in the top ten. Trimming took 2 bases from V and 4 from J; bases not matched to a gene: 7. Germline CDR1 is MNHEY and CDR2 is SMNVEV (reference sequence). This CDR3 contains 16 residues. The source of this sequence is a female donor with multiple sclerosis, enrolled in a pregnancy study. Sequences were derived from peripheral blood, sampled after pregnancy. The V call is TRBV27, the J call TRBJ2-7, with 11 bases aligning to TRBD1. The CDR3 is CASSLPGTGGGYEQYF. In nucleotides, the CDR3 is TGTGCCAGCAGTTTACCCGGGACAGGGGGGGGATACGAGCAGTACTTC.